This T cell receptor beta chain was recovered during a study of shared clonotypes between healthy human individuals. Findings and limits, study-wide: Between a handful of donors, naive CD4 clonotypes were shared at a level of around 4.8%.

CDR3 length equals 16 residues. J was trimmed by 2 bases and V by 2 bases; bases with no gene match: 4. Germline CDR1 reads SGHNT; CDR2 reads YYREEE (reference sequence). In the case of this clone: The antigen remains unidentified.

The table came from immunoSEQ multiplex PCR; TCRdb's copy has only in-frame clones and leaves some out. The repertoire holds 1,400,000 or so clones, with approximately 98.5% as singletons. None of the donors, who were healthy HIV-negative adults, had recently had acute infections or vaccinations. The specimen was naive CD4+ T cells sorted from blood. Subset described: CD45RA+ positively selected. This sequence joins TRBV5-4 and TRBJ1-5, with 10 bases fitting TRBD1. This receptor was obtained from a man in his thirties or forties in good health. CDR3 sequence reads: CASSFGTGVGNQPQHF. The CDR3, as DNA: TGTGCCAGCAGCTTCGGGACAGGGGTAGGCAATCAGCCCCAGCATTTT. Variable domain in full (rest from reference TRBV5-4 and TRBJ1-5): ETGVTQSPTHLIKTRGQQVTLRCSSQSGHNTVSWYQQALGQGPQFIFQYYREEENGRGNFPPRFSGLQFPNYSSELNVNALELDDSALYLCASSFGTGVGNQPQHFGDGTRLSIL.